This T cell receptor beta chain was identified in a study of shared clonotypes between healthy human individuals (dated by TCRdb to 2018 to 2020). Study-wide context: A couple of women and a few men aged 18 to 49 years were included in the cohort. For each donor, CD4 naive and CD4 memory were each run on three plates, CD8 naive on two plates, and CD8 memory on one plate. To estimate repertoire size and how much clonotype sharing occurs between individuals, the study deeply sequenced the blood TCR repertoires of five healthy adults. Different laboratories and diverse techniques were used to prepare libraries and sequence TCR repertoires, to increase sequencing depth and limit assay-specific biases. Leukapheresis yielded between about 0.94 and 8.9 billion PBMCs per donor.

For the CD8 naive samples, CD45RO-negative cells were positively selected for CCR7, yielding a CD45RA+CCR7+ population from which TemRA cells were excluded. The donors were healthy, HIV-negative adults who had no recently reported acute infections or vaccinations. Every donor was a Caucasian adult residing in Nashville, Tennessee, USA. Blood was obtained by leukapheresis, after which PBMCs were separated by Ficoll-Histopaque density gradient centrifugation and cryopreserved in liquid nitrogen vapor phase. Analytical flow cytometry was used to check the purity and quantity of each magnetically sorted T cell population. From each sorted fraction, genomic DNA was isolated and quantified by UV absorbance on a Nanodrop 2000c. TCR CDR3 regions were amplified from genomic DNA by multiplex PCR using the deep immunoSEQ assay. Extracted genomic DNA from each cell subset was spread evenly across all wells of several immunoSEQ 96-well plates, with each plate serving as a replicate. Each replicate PCR for sorted subsets received roughly 0.2 ug genomic DNA, equal to roughly 30,000 T cell genomes. Purified libraries were quantified with a Qubit 3.0 fluorometer, sized on a Bioanalyzer 2100, and re-quantified with the KAPA Library Quantification kit. Every immunoSEQ 96-well plate was sequenced on a dedicated single-read 150-cycle Illumina NextSeq 550 flow cell. The authors processed their data as follows. Because the immunoSEQ output held only junctional sequences and lacked quality scores, the filtering could not match the filtering applied to full-length reads. To assign V/J genes and CDR3, sequences were annotated against IMGT germline references using PyIR, a Python wrapper for IgBLAST v1.9. Reads were filtered out if the reads had weak V/J assignments (E-value above 1e-6), no CDR3, stop codons, out-of-frame junctions, or ambiguous translated residues. V3J clonotypes were defined by identical inferred V gene, J gene, and CDR3 amino acid sequence. The percentage overlap between two repertoires was calculated by dividing the number of shared unique clonotypes by the size of the smaller repertoire. RTK rarefaction, the Chao1 estimator, and Recon v2.1 estimates of unobserved clonotypes were used to assess repertoire richness. Generation probabilities were computed with OLGA for all TCRbeta clonotypes obtained by the gDNA method from a handful of donors. What TCRdb holds here is the immuneACCESS table cut down to in-frame rearrangements. Part of the clones is not present; checked against another copy, under half of the missing clones reflect an unresolved V gene, and the others are unexplained. That table gives V, J and clone size, and the DNA gave D and trimming. For this sample the table gives over 2 million clones, of which less than 95% were detected only once. 0.85% to 1.3% of the sample lies in the top ten.

A remark on this clone: Its cognate antigen has yet to be identified. No per-base quality is available; no much larger clone lies one base away.

V lost 2 bases and J lost 0 bases; the stretch between them is 7 bases long. The germline V gene (reference sequence) supplies CDR1 MNHEY and CDR2 SMNVEV. Taken from cysteine to phenylalanine, the CDR3 has 14 residues. Only the CDR3 region is kept as DNA, spanning 42 bases read in frame from base 1. What the work shows at the level of the full study, not this receptor alone: Compared with non-shared clonotypes, clonotypes shared by all four sorted-subset donors had higher generation probabilities. Larger estimated clonotype richness was generally found for naive subsets than for memory subsets. Sampling was limited to blood, and TCR repertoires in tissue likely differ from TCR repertoires in blood. Based on pairwise subsampling, the degree of clonotype sharing among donors was expected to be affected by sequencing depth. Incomplete sequencing was indicated by rarefaction of sorted-subset datasets, despite the large sequencing depth. Sharing across several donors was observed for approximately 5% of naive CD4, about 3.2% of naive CD8, over 2% of memory CD4, and roughly 0.43% of memory CD8 clonotypes. Because the study included only a small number of donors, the genetic and exposure-history diversity represented was limited.

The chain is assembled from TRBV27 and TRBJ1-1, with no confidently assigned D gene. The receptor was isolated from a man aged 18-30 years in good health. Sequencing was performed on naive CD8+ T cells sorted from blood. The cell subset or site label on this specimen signifies: CD45RA+CCR7+. The CDR3 region: CASSLAELNTEAFF. DNA sequence: TGTGCCAGCAGTTTAGCGGAGCTGAACACTGAAGCTTTCTTT.